These T cell receptor beta chains were read from a single sample in a study of beta chain features in type 1 diabetes. Libraries were prepared by immunoSEQ multiplex PCR; TCRdb keeps only in-frame clonotypes and omits some of them. The top ten clones hold around 1.3% of a sample with 110,000 to 150,000 clones, around 7% of them seen once. Source material: central memory CD4+ T cells from blood. Source of these receptors: a young woman in good health. CDR3s include the opening cysteine and the closing phenylalanine or tryptophan. The D gene is left open where the match is weak. The listing skips clone size in some rows; elsewhere it reads once, few, many or a size class.

TRBV6-5	.	TRBD2	TRBJ2-7	CASSRGLAGDEQYF	TGTGCCAGCAGTCGCGGACTAGCGGGAGATGAGCAGTACTTC
TRBV6-5	.	.	TRBJ2-7	CASSYGGSKFYEQYF	TGTGCCAGCAGTTACGGGGGGAGTAAATTCTACGAGCAGTACTTC
TRBV2	few	TRBD1	TRBJ1-4	CASMAGTGINEKLFF	TGTGCCAGCATGGCCGGGACAGGGATTAATGAAAAACTGTTTTTT
TRBV6-1	.	.	TRBJ2-3	CASSEGPPVTDTQYF	TGTGCCAGCAGTGAGGGGCCCCCTGTCACAGATACGCAGTATTTT
TRBV29-1	.	TRBD1	TRBJ1-2	CSVDRQGSHGYTF	TGCAGCGTTGACCGACAGGGGAGCCATGGCTACACCTTC
TRBV4-3	.	TRBD1	TRBJ1-1	CASSQNGAGGRREAFF	TGCGCCAGCAGCCAAAATGGGGCAGGGGGTCGTCGGGAAGCTTTCTTT
TRBV4-2	few	TRBD2	TRBJ2-7	CASSQATSGIVEQYF	TGTGCCAGCAGCCAAGCGACTAGCGGGATAGTCGAGCAGTACTTC
TRBV11-2	.	.	TRBJ2-5	CASSRDFRQETQYF	TGTGCCAGCAGCAGGGACTTCCGCCAAGAGACCCAGTACTTC
TRBV5-4	.	TRBD1	TRBJ1-3	CASSLAGGQILSGNTIYF	TGTGCCAGCAGCTTGGCCGGGGGACAGATCCTCTCTGGAAACACCATATATTTT
TRBV7-2	.	TRBD1	TRBJ2-7	CASSLGQGLDEQYF	TGTGCCAGCAGCCTGGGACAGGGTCTGGACGAGCAGTACTTC
TRBV4-3	many	.	TRBJ1-2	CASSQVGDYGYTF	TGCGCCAGCAGCCAAGTAGGGGACTATGGCTACACCTTC
TRBV7-9	many	.	TRBJ1-1	CASSFRNTEAFF	TGTGCCAGCAGCTTCCGGAACACTGAAGCTTTCTTT
TRBV9	.	TRBD2	TRBJ2-7	CASSGKTSAGSYEQYF	TGTGCCAGCAGCGGCAAAACTAGCGCGGGCTCCTACGAGCAGTACTTC
TRBV18	few	TRBD2	TRBJ2-7	CASSASGTSIDEQYF	TGTGCCAGCTCAGCCTCCGGGACTAGCATCGACGAGCAGTACTTC
TRBV20-1	.	TRBD2	TRBJ2-1	CSTRPGLADFF	TGCAGTACTCGCCCGGGACTAGCGGACTTCTTC
TRBV30	.	.	TRBJ2-2	CAWSPWTQNTGELFF	TGTGCCTGGAGTCCCTGGACTCAAAACACCGGGGAGCTGTTTTTT
TRBV29-1	few	.	TRBJ2-5	CSVVDNNLQETQYF	TGCAGCGTTGTGGACAACAATCTCCAAGAGACCCAGTACTTC
TRBV19	many	TRBD2	TRBJ2-1	CASSKPGLTGNEQFF	TGTGCCAGTAGTAAACCGGGACTAACCGGTAATGAGCAGTTCTTC
TRBV11-1	.	.	TRBJ2-5	CASSPSQETQYF	TGTGCCAGCAGCCCCTCCCAAGAGACCCAGTACTTC
TRBV29-1	many	.	TRBJ2-5	CSVDLQGAETQYF	TGCAGCGTCGATTTACAGGGAGCGGAGACCCAGTACTTC
TRBV9	few	.	TRBJ2-2	CATQRGYRTGELFF	TGTGCCACCCAAAGGGGGTACCGAACAGGGGAGCTGTTTTTT
TRBV7-2	.	TRBD2	TRBJ2-5	CASSKGGGRARETQYF	TGTGCCAGCAGCAAGGGGGGCGGGAGGGCCCGGGAGACCCAGTACTTC
TRBV7-2	.	TRBD1	TRBJ1-2	CASSSLGQGATDGYTF	TGTGCCAGCAGCTCACTGGGACAGGGGGCTACGGATGGCTACACCTTC
TRBV30	.	TRBD2	TRBJ2-3	CAWSVFQLAGEGDTQYF	TGTGCCTGGAGTGTATTTCAGCTAGCGGGTGAAGGAGATACGCAGTATTTT
TRBV18	few	TRBD2	TRBJ2-1	CASRLSGSRNEQFF	TGTGCCAGCCGCCTTAGCGGGTCTCGCAATGAGCAGTTCTTC
TRBV28	many	.	TRBJ1-5	CASSLVGALNQPQHF	TGTGCCAGCAGTTTGGTGGGGGCGTTGAATCAGCCCCAGCATTTT
TRBV19	.	TRBD1	TRBJ2-1	CASSTDSGTGVRNEQFF	TGTGCCAGTAGTACCGACTCCGGGACAGGGGTGCGGAATGAGCAGTTCTTC
TRBV18	few	.	TRBJ2-1	CASSPGAGPYNEQFF	TGTGCCAGCTCACCAGGGGCAGGGCCCTACAATGAGCAGTTCTTC
TRBV11-2	.	TRBD2	TRBJ2-3	CASSPLAGADTQYF	TGTGCCAGCAGCCCCCTAGCGGGAGCAGATACGCAGTATTTT
TRBV7-3	.	TRBD1	TRBJ2-1	CASSAGQGQEQFF	TGTGCCAGCAGCGCGGGACAGGGTCAAGAGCAGTTCTTC
TRBV27	few	.	TRBJ1-1	CASSSSLTEAFF	TGTGCCAGCAGTTCTTCCCTCACTGAAGCTTTCTTT
TRBV10-3	few	TRBD1	TRBJ1-1	CAIGPGGMNTEAFF	TGTGCCATCGGGCCAGGGGGGATGAACACTGAAGCTTTCTTT
TRBV7-2	.	TRBD2	TRBJ2-7	CASSARLAEDYEQYF	TGTGCCAGCAGCGCACGACTAGCGGAAGACTACGAGCAGTACTTC
TRBV29-1	.	.	TRBJ2-3	CSVERTGYYTDTQYF	TGCAGCGTTGAAAGAACAGGATACTACACAGATACGCAGTATTTT
TRBV28	.	TRBD1	TRBJ1-1	CASSLGGQGAEAFF	TGTGCCAGCAGTTTAGGGGGCCAGGGGGCTGAAGCTTTCTTT
TRBV6-6	few	.	TRBJ2-1	CASSSGSVYNEQFF	TGTGCCAGCAGCTCCGGGAGCGTCTACAATGAGCAGTTCTTC
TRBV7-9	few	TRBD2	TRBJ2-3	CASSLGGTDTQYF	TGTGCCAGCAGCCTGGGGGGGACAGATACGCAGTATTTT
TRBV28	few	TRBD1	TRBJ2-7	CASSSPSIQGVCEQYF	TGTGCCAGCAGTTCCCCGTCTATTCAGGGGGTATGCGAGCAGTACTTC
TRBV19	.	.	TRBJ1-5	CASSRQNSNQPQHF	TGTGCCAGTAGCCGACAAAATAGCAATCAGCCCCAGCATTTT
TRBV30	many	.	TRBJ1-1	CAWSSGVGNTEAFF	TGTGCCTGGAGTTCAGGGGTCGGGAACACTGAAGCTTTCTTT
TRBV6-6	.	.	TRBJ2-1	CASSYTGDEQFF	TGTGCCAGCAGTTACACGGGAGATGAGCAGTTCTTC
TRBV7-8	few	.	TRBJ2-7	CASSLGRDYEQYF	TGTGCCAGCAGCCTAGGACGGGACTACGAGCAGTACTTC
TRBV5-4	few	.	TRBJ2-3	CASSPYFGGSTDTQYF	TGTGCCAGCAGCCCCTACTTCGGCGGGAGCACAGATACGCAGTATTTT
TRBV4-2	.	.	TRBJ2-1	CASSPTSNEQFF	TGTGCCAGCAGCCCGACTAGCAATGAGCAGTTCTTC
TRBV10-3	.	.	TRBJ2-2	CAIMGDFAGELFF	TGTGCCATCATGGGCGATTTCGCCGGGGAGCTGTTTTTT
TRBV7-2	few	TRBD1	TRBJ2-1	CASSQWTGANNEQFF	TGTGCCAGCAGCCAGTGGACAGGGGCCAACAATGAGCAGTTCTTC
TRBV7-6	once	.	TRBJ2-1	CASSLAPTGGGNEQFF	TGTGCCAGCAGCTTAGCGCCAACAGGGGGGGGCAATGAGCAGTTCTTC
TRBV19	few	TRBD2	TRBJ2-1	CASSMGPAGGDNEQFF	TGTGCCAGTAGTATGGGGCCCGCGGGAGGGGACAATGAGCAGTTCTTC
TRBV6-6	many	.	TRBJ1-1	CASSYAGAGSTEAFF	TGTGCCAGCAGTTACGCGGGGGCAGGGAGCACTGAAGCTTTCTTT
TRBV7-2	few	TRBD1	TRBJ1-5	CASTGGGDQPQHF	TGTGCCAGCACCGGAGGGGGCGATCAGCCCCAGCATTTT
TRBV6-6	.	.	TRBJ2-3	CASSSPSDTQYF	TGTGCCAGCAGTAGCCCTTCAGATACGCAGTATTTT
TRBV4-3	few	TRBD2	TRBJ2-3	CASSPELAGVFDTQYF	TGCGCCAGCAGCCCAGAACTAGCGGGAGTCTTTGATACGCAGTATTTT
TRBV7-2	.	.	TRBJ1-2	CASTLGGVGYGYTF	TGTGCCAGCACCCTCGGGGGGGTGGGCTATGGCTACACCTTC
TRBV19	few	TRBD1	TRBJ1-1	CASSPAIQGARTEAFF	TGTGCCAGTAGTCCGGCGATCCAGGGGGCGCGGACTGAAGCTTTCTTT
TRBV25-1	many	TRBD1	TRBJ2-2	CASSRQGTGELFF	TGTGCCAGCTCAAGACAGGGAACCGGGGAGCTGTTTTTT
TRBV19	many	.	TRBJ2-2	CASSVQENTGELFF	TGTGCCAGTAGCGTGCAGGAAAACACCGGGGAGCTGTTTTTT
TRBV9	.	TRBD2	TRBJ2-1	CASSPQGLANYNEQFF	TGTGCCAGCAGCCCCCAGGGACTAGCGAACTACAATGAGCAGTTCTTC
TRBV6-6	few	.	TRBJ1-2	CASRPSPGTDNYGYTF	TGTGCCAGCAGGCCAAGTCCGGGGACTGATAACTATGGCTACACCTTC